The clone carrying this T cell receptor (beta chain) is a singleton in its sample. The antigen is unknown. The record originates from a study of T cell responses to AZD1222 COVID-19 vaccine. The CDR3 contains 11 residues. V dropped 5 bases and J dropped 9 bases, with 8 bases sitting between them. CDR1 is MNHEY, CDR2 SVGEGT, per germline. General study findings and limits: Spike-specific TCR breadth and depth were elevated following two AZD1222 doses. Clonal diversity was possibly underestimated, and white British individuals and females predominated among donors.

Profiling relied on immunoSEQ multiplex PCR, and the TCRdb table lists in-frame clones only, not all of them. In the table there are about 60,000 clones, around nine tenths of which are singletons. The genes are TRBV6-2 or TRBV6-3 and TRBJ2-1; D is unresolved. The origin of this receptor is an adult who received the MenACWY meningococcal vaccine as a control. Sequencing was performed on peripheral blood, taken 28 days after the second dose of the MenACWY control vaccine. CDR3 bases: TGTGCCAGCAGTCACTATGGTGAGCAGTTCTTC. Amino acids: CASSHYGEQFF.